This T cell receptor beta chain was found in a study of CD8 T cells in ankylosing spondylitis. From the 5' RACE reads, TCRdb called clonotypes with MiXCR, one entry per CDR3 protein. The data contain 300,000 to 400,000 distinct CDR3 sequences, about 15% of them singletons. Germline loops: CDR1 DFQATT, CDR2 SNEGSKA (reference sequence). The CDR3 is made up of 12 amino acids. V lost 3 bases, J lost 8 bases, and 13 bases lay in between. There are a few counts of this clonotype. Its target is not known. Study-wide results and caveats: Seemingly distinctive of ankylosing spondylitis blood was a TCR beta motif formed by eight highly homologous variants.

Sequencing input: blood, either unsorted or a sorted T cell fraction (not recorded which). J is TRBJ1-2 and V is TRBV20-1; D perhaps matches TRBD1 (6 bases). The source of this sequence is a male donor with ankylosing spondylitis or in good health (not recorded which). The CDR3 region has the DNA TGCAGTGCTAGCGCAGGGGTAAAGGGCTACACCTTC. Amino acid sequence: CSASAGVKGYTF.